These 8 T cell receptor beta chains originate from one sample sequenced in a study of CD8 T cells in Susac syndrome. cDNA came from about 0.5 to 1 ug RNA primed by random hexamers. TCRdb called the immunoSEQ multiplex PCR reads again in MiXCR, with one record for every CDR3 protein. The sample records tens of thousands of distinct CDR3 sequences, around 93% being singletons. The sequenced sample consisted of CD4+ T cells from PBMCs. These receptors came from a human donor with Susac syndrome.

This clonotype was seen only once. The chain uses TRBV20-1 and TRBJ1-5, with TRBD1 as a possible D gene (6 bases). The germline V and J ends were trimmed by 6 bases and 0 bases, with 15 bases remaining between them. CDR1 DFQATT and CDR2 SNEGSKA come from the germline V gene (reference sequence). The CDR3 spans 15 residues. CDR3 bases: TGCAGTGCGGAGTCGGGACACCATAGCAATCAGCCCCAGCATTTT. Its translation: CSAESGHHSNQPQHF.

The genes are TRBV7-2 and TRBJ1-1; D not resolved. V was pared by 6 bases and J by 0 bases, with 14 bases between. The CDR3 covers 15 residues. The germline V gene encodes CDR1 SGHTA and CDR2 FQGNSA. CDR3 sequence (DNA): TGTGCCAGCAGAAGTTATGGGTTCATGAACACTGAAGCTTTCTTT. Encoded protein: CASRSYGFMNTEAFF.

The CDR3 region has the DNA TGTGCCAGCAGCTTTGGTCGGACAGCCTACGAGCAGTACTTC. Protein sequence: CASSFGRTAYEQYF. The chain uses TRBV9 and TRBJ2-7, with a possible D match to TRBD1 (6 bases). This CDR3 region has 14 residues. V gave up 4 bases and J gave up 2 bases, with 13 bases separating them. Germline V lookup: CDR1 SGDLS, CDR2 YYNGEE.

The chain couples TRBV7-6 to TRBJ2-6; D is uncertain. The CDR3 is made up of 17 amino acids. Trimming stripped 1 base from V and 4 bases from J, with 14 bases between. The V gene's germline CDR1 is SGHVS and CDR2 FNYEAQ. The CDR3 spells CASSLVGSSSGANVLTF. Here the CDR3 DNA reads TGTGCCAGCAGCTTAGTGGGGTCAAGTTCCGGGGCCAACGTCCTGACTTTC. Filled out from reference TRBV7-6 and TRBJ2-6, the complete variable domain reads GAGVSQSPRYKVTKRGQDVALRCDPISGHVSLYWYRQALGQGPEFLTYFNYEAQQDKSGLPNDRFSAERPEGSISTLTIQRTEQRDSAMYRCASSLVGSSSGANVLTFGAGSRLTVL.

This clonotype appeared once. The rearrangement joins TRBV7-2 to TRBJ1-5; D is unresolved. Trimming removed 5 bases from V and 7 bases from J, with 12 bases in between. Germline CDR1 SGHTA, CDR2 FQGNSA. CDR3 length: 13 residues. The CDR3 sequence is CASSGSRLQPQHF. The CDR3 coding sequence is TGTGCCAGCAGCGGATCCCGATTACAGCCCCAGCATTTT.

The chain couples TRBV3-1 to TRBJ2-2; no reliable D call. Germline values: CDR1 LGHDT, CDR2 YNNKEL (reference sequence). Trimming removed 4 bases from V and 6 bases from J, with 12 bases in between. The CDR3 totals 14 residues. Written as DNA, the CDR3 is TGTGCCAGCAGCCGCACCCGAAGGGCCGGGGAGCTGTTTTTT. Translated, it gives CASSRTRRAGELFF.

This chain connects TRBV28 to TRBJ1-1; D may be TRBD1 (6 bases). The CDR3 runs 11 residues. Germline loops: CDR1 MDHEN, CDR2 SYDVKM. V was cut by 4 bases and J by 11 bases, with 11 bases left in between. Here the CDR3 DNA reads TGTGCCAGCAGTTGGGGGCATCTGGCTTTCTTT. Translated: CASSWGHLAFF.

The chain carries TRBV6-1 and TRBJ2-3; 7 bases line up with TRBD2. The junction had 8 bases not matched to a gene; V was cut back by 5 bases and J by 0 bases. This CDR3 is 16 amino acids long. Germline assignment: CDR1 MNHNS and CDR2 SASEGT. The DNA for the CDR3 is TGTGCCAGCAGTCGCGTCTCGGGGGGTAGCACAGATACGCAGTATTTT. As protein: CASSRVSGGSTDTQYF.